The clone carrying this TCR beta chain appeared many times. What it binds is unknown. This sample stems from a study of T cells in Graves' hyperthyroidism and ophthalmopathy. Study conclusions and caveats: A 13 V-J model separated ophthalmopathy from stable hyperthyroidism. In the blood, most expanded thyroid clonotypes above 0.001 appeared as well.

The CDR3 regions of TCR beta were amplified from RNA transcripts. In the first-round RT-PCR of the TCR CDR3, the HTBI primer set was used. TCRdb reanalysed the multiplex PCR reads using MiXCR and keeps one entry per CDR3 protein. The table records around 380,000 distinct CDR3 sequences, about 13% of them present only once. With a duration under 2 months, the hyperthyroidism was newly diagnosed in patients aged 18 to 65. Source material: blood. The sequence was obtained from a man in his thirties or forties with Graves' hyperthyroidism that later progressed to Graves' ophthalmopathy.

The CDR3 DNA sequence: TGTGCCAGCAGCTTCTTATCGCGGACAGATACGCAGTATTTT. Amino acid sequence: CASSFLSRTDTQYF. The chain has TRBV7-2 and TRBJ2-3; D is uncertain. Germline V CDR1 and CDR2: SGHTA, FQGNSA. V shed 3 bases and J shed 3 bases, with 10 bases lying between them. This CDR3 has 14 residues.